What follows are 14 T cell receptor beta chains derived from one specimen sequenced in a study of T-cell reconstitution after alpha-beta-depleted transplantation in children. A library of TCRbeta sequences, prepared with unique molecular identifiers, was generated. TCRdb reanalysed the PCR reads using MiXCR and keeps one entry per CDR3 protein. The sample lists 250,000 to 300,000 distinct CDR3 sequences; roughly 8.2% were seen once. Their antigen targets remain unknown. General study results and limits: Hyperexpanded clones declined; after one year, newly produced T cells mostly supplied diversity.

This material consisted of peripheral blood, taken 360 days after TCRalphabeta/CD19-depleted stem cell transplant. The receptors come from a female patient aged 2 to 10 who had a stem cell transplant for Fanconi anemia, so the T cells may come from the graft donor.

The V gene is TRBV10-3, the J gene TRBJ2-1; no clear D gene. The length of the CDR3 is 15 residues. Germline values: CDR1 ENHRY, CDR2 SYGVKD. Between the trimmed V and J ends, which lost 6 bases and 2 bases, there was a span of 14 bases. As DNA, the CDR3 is TGTGCCATCAGCCAAGACATCCGACCCTACAATGAGCAGTTCTTC. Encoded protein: CAISQDIRPYNEQFF.

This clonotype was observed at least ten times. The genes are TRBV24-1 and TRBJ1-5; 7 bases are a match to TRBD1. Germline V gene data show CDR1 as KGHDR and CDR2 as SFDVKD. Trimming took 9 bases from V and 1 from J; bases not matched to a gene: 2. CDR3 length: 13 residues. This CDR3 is CATQDRSNQPQHF. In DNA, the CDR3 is TGTGCCACCCAGGACAGGAGCAATCAGCCCCAGCATTTT.

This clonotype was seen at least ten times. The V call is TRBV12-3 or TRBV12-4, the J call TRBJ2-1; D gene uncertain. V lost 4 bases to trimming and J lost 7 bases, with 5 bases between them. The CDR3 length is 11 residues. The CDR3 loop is CASSSRNEQFF. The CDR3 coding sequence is TGTGCCAGCAGTTCGAGAAATGAGCAGTTCTTC.

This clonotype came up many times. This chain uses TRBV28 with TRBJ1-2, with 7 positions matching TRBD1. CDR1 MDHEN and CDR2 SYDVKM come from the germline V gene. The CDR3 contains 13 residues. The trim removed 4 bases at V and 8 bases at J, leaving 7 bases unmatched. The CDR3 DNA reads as TGTGCCAGCAGTTGGGAGGGGGCGCGGGGCTACACCTTC. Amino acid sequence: CASSWEGARGYTF.

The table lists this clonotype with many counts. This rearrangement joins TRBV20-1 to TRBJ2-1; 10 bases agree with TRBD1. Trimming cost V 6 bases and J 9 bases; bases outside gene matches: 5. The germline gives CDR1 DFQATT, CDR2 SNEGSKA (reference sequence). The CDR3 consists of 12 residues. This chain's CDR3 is CSAPRDRGEQFF. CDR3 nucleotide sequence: TGCAGTGCCCCCCGGGACAGGGGTGAGCAGTTCTTC.

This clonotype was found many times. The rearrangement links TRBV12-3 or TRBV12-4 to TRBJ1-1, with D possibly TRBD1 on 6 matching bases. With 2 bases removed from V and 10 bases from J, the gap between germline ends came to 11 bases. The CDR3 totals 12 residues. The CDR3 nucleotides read TGTGCCAGCAGTTTAAGCAGGACAGTAGCTTTCTTT. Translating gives CASSLSRTVAFF.

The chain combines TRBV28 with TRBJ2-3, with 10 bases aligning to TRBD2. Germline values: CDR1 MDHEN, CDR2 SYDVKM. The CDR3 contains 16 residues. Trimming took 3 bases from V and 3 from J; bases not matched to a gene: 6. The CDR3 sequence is CASSFPSGSATDTQYF. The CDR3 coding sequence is TGTGCCAGCAGTTTCCCTAGCGGGAGTGCGACAGATACGCAGTATTTT.

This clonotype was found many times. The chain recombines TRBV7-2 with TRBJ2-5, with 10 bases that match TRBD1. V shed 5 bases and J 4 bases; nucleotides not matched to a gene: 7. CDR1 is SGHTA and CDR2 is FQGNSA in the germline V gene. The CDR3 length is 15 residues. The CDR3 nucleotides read TGTGCCAGCAGCCTCGGGACAGGGGTTAGAGAGACCCAGTACTTC. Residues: CASSLGTGVRETQYF. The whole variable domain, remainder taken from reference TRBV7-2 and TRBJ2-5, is GAGVSQSPSNKVTEKGKDVELRCDPISGHTALYWYRQSLGQGLEFLIYFQGNSAPDKSGLPSDRFSAERTGGSVSTLTIQRTQQEDSAVYLCASSLGTGVRETQYFGPGTRLLVL.

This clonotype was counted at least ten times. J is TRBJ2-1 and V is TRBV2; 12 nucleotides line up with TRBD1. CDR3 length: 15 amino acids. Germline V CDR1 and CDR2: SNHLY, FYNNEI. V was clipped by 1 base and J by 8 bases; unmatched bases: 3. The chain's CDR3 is CASSEDGTGGHEQFF. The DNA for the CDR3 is TGTGCCAGCAGTGAAGACGGGACAGGGGGCCATGAGCAGTTCTTC.

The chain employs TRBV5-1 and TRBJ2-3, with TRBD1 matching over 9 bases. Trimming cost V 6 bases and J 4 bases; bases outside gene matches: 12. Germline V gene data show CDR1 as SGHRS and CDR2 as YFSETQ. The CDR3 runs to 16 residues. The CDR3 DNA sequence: TGCGCCAGCAAGGCCGCGGTGAACAGGGGGCCAGATACGCAGTATTTT. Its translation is CASKAAVNRGPDTQYF.

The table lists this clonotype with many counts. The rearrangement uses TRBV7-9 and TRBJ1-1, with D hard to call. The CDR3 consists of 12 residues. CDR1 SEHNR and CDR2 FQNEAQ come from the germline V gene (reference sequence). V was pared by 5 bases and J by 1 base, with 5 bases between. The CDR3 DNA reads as TGTGCCAGCAGCATGGGGAACACTGAAGCTTTCTTT. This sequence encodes CASSMGNTEAFF.

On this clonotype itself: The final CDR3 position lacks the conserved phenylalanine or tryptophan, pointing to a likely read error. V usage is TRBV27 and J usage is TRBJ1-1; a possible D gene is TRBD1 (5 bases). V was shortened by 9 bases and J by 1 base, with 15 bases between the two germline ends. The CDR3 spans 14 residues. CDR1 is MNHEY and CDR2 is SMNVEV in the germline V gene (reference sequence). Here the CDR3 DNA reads TGTGCCAGTAGTCGTACCGGGACGAACACTGAAGCTTTCTAT. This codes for CASSRTGTNTEAFY.

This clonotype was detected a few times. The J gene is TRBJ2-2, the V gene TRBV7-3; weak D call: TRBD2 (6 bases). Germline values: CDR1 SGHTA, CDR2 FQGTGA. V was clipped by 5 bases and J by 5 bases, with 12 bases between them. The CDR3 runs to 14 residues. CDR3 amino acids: CASSRWGGTGELFF. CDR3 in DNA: TGTGCCAGCAGCCGGTGGGGAGGTACCGGGGAGCTGTTTTTT.

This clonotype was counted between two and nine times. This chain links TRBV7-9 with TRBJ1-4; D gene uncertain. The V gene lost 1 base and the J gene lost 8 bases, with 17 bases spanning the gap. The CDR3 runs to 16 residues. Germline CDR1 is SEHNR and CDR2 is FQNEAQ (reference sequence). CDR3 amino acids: CASSLEVQARREKLFF. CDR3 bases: TGTGCCAGCAGCTTAGAAGTCCAGGCGCGTCGGGAAAAACTGTTTTTT.